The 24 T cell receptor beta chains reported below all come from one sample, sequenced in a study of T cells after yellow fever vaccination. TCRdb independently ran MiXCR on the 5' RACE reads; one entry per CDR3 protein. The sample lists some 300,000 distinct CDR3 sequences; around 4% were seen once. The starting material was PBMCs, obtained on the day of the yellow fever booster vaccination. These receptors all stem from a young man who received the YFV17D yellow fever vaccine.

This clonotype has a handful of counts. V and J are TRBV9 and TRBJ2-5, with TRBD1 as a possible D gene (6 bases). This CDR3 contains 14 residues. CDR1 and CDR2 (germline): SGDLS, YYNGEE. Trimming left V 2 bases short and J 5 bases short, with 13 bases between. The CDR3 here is CASSVLGARETQYF. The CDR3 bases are TGTGCCAGCAGCGTCTTGGGGGCTAGGGAGACCCAGTACTTC.

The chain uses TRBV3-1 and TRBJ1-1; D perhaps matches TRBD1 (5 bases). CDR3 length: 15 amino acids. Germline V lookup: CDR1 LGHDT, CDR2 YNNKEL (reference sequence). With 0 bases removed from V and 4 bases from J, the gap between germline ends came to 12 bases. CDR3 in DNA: TGTGCCAGCAGCCAAGATCCATCAGGGAGCACTGAAGCTTTCTTT. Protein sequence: CASSQDPSGSTEAFF.

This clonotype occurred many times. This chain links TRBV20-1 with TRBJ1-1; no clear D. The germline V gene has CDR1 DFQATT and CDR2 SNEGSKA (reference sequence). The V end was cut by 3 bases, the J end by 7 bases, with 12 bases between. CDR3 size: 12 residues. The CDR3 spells CSASRRGVEAFF. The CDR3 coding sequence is TGCAGTGCTAGCAGGCGTGGGGTTGAAGCTTTCTTT.

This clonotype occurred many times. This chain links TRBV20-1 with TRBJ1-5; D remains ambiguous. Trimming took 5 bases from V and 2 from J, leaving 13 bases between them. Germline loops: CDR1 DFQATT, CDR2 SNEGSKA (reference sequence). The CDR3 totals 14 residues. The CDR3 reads CSAPSAGGNQPQHF. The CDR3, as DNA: TGCAGTGCTCCTTCCGCTGGTGGCAATCAGCCCCAGCATTTT.

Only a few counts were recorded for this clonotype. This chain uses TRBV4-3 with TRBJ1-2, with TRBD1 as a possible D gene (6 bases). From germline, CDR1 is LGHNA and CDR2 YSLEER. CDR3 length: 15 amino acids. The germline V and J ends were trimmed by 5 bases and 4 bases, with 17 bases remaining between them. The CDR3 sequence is CASSTHLQGRYGYTF. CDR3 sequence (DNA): TGCGCCAGCAGCACCCATCTACAGGGCCGCTATGGCTACACCTTC.

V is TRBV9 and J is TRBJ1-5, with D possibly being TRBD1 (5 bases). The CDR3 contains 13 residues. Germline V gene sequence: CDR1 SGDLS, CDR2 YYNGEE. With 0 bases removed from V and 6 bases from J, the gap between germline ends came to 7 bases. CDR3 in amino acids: CASSVAQGQPQHF. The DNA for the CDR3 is TGTGCCAGCAGCGTAGCCCAGGGTCAGCCCCAGCATTTT.

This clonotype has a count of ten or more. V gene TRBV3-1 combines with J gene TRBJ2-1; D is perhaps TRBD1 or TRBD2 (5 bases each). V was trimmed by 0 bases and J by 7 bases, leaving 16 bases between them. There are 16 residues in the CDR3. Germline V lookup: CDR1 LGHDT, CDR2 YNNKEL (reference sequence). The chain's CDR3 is CASSQDGAPKLNEQFF. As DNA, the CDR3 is TGTGCCAGCAGCCAAGACGGGGCCCCTAAGTTGAATGAGCAGTTCTTC.

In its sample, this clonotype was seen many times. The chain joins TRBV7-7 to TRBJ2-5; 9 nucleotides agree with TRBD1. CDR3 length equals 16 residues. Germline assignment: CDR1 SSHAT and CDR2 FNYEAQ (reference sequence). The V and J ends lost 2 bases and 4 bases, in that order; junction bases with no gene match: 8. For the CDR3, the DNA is TGTGCCAGCAGCTTATGGGGACAGGGAACGGGAGAGACCCAGTACTTC. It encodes CASSLWGQGTGETQYF.

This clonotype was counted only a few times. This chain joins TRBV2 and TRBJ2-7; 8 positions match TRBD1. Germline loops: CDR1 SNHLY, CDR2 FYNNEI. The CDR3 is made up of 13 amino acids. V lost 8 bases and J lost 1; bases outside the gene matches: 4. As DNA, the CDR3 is TGTGCCAGCGGCACAGGGGGTTCCTACGAGCAGTACTTC. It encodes CASGTGGSYEQYF.

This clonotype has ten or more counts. CDR3 sequence reads: CASSLEQGAGYGYTF. CDR3 in DNA: TGCGCCAGCAGCTTGGAACAGGGGGCCGGTTATGGCTACACCTTC. V and J are TRBV5-1 and TRBJ1-2; 9 bases fit TRBD1. This CDR3 is built from 15 residues. The V gene's germline CDR1 is SGHRS and CDR2 YFSETQ. V lost 0 bases, J lost 5 bases, and 5 bases stayed unmatched.

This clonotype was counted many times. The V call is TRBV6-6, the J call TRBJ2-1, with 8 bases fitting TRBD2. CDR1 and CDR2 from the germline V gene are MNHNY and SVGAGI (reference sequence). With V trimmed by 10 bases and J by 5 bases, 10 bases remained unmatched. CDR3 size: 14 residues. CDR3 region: CATSGLVFHNEQFF. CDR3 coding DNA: TGTGCCACCTCGGGACTAGTTTTCCACAATGAGCAGTTCTTC.

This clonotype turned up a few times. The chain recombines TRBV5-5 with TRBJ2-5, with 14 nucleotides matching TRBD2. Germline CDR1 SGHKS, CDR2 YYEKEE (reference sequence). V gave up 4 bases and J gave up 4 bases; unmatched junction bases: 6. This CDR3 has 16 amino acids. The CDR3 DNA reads TGTGCCAGCAGCGCGGGACTAGCGGGGGTGTCAGAGACCCAGTACTTC. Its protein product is CASSAGLAGVSETQYF. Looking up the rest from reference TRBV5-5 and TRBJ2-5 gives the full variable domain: DAGVTQSPTHLIKTRGQQVTLRCSPISGHKSVSWYQQVLGQGPQFIFQYYEKEERGRGNFPDRFSARQFPNYSSELNVNALLLGDSALYLCASSAGLAGVSETQYFGPGTRLLVL.

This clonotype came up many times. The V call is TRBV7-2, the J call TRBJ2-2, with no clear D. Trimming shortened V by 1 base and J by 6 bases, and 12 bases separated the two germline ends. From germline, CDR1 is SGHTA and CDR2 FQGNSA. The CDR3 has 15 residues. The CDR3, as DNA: TGTGCCAGCAGCTTAGTTGGAGTTTCCGCCGGGGAGCTGTTTTTT. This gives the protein CASSLVGVSAGELFF.

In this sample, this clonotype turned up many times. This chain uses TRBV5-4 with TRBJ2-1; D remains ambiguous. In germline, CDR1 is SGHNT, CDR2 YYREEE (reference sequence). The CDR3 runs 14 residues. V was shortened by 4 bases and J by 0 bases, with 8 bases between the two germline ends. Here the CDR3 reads CASSPTSSYNEQFF. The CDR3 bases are TGTGCCAGCAGCCCAACAAGCTCCTACAATGAGCAGTTCTTC.

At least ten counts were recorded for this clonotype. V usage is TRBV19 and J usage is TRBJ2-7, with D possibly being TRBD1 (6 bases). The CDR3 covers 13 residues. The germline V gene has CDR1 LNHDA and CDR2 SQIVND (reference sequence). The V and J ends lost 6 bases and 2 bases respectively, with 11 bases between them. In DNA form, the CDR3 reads TGTGCCAGTAGCCCGGGACAAGCCTACGAGCAGTACTTC. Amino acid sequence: CASSPGQAYEQYF.

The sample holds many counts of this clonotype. The CDR3 DNA is TGTGCCAGCAGGAGAATAGCGAGGGGTATATCAGATACGCAGTATTTT. Its translation: CASRRIARGISDTQYF. This chain connects TRBV6-2 or TRBV6-3 to TRBJ2-3; the D call may be TRBD1 or TRBD2 (5 bases each). Between the trimmed V and J ends, which lost 6 bases and 4 bases, there was a span of 20 bases. Looked up from germline, CDR1 is MNHEY and CDR2 is SVGEGT. The CDR3 spans 16 residues.

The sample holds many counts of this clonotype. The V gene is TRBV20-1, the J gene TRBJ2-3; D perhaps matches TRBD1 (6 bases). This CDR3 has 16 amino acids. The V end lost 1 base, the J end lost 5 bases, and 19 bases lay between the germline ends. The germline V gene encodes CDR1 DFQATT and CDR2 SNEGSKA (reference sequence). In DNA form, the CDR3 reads TGCAGTGCTAGAGCAATTTCAGGGGCCGGTGGAGATACGCAGTATTTT. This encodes CSARAISGAGGDTQYF.

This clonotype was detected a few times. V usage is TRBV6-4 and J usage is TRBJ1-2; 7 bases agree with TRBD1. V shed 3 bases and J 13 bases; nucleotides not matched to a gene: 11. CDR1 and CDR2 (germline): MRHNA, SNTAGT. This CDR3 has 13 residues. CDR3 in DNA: TGTGCCAGCAGTGAGGCCCCACAGGGGCCGGCCACCTTC. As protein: CASSEAPQGPATF.

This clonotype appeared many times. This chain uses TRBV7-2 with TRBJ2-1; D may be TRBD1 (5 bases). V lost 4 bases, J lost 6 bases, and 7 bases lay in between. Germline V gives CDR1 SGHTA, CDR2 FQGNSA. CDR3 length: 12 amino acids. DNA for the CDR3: TGTGCCAGCAGCTCCGACAGCAATGAGCAGTTCTTC. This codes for CASSSDSNEQFF.

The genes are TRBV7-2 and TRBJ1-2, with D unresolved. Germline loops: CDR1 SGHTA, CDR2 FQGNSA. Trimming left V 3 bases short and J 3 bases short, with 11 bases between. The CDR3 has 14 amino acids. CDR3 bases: TGTGCCAGCAGCTTTTTCCAGAAGGACTATGGCTACACCTTC. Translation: CASSFFQKDYGYTF.

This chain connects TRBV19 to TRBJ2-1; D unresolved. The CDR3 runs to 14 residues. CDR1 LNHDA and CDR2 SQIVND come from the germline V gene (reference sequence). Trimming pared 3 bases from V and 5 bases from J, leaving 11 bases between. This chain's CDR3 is CASSIIGPNNEQFF. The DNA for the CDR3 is TGTGCCAGTAGTATCATAGGACCGAACAATGAGCAGTTCTTC.

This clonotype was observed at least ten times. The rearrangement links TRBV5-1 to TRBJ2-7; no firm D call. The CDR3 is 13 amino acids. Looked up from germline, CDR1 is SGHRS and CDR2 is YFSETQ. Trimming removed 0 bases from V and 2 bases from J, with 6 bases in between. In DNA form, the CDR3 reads TGCGCCAGCAGCTTGGGGGATACCTACGAGCAGTACTTC. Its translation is CASSLGDTYEQYF.

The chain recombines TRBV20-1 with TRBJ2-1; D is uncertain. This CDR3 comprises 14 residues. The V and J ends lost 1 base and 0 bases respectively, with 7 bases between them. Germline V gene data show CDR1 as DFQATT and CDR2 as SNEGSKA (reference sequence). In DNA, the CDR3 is TGCAGTGCTAGAGCCGGCCCCTCCTACAATGAGCAGTTCTTC. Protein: CSARAGPSYNEQFF.

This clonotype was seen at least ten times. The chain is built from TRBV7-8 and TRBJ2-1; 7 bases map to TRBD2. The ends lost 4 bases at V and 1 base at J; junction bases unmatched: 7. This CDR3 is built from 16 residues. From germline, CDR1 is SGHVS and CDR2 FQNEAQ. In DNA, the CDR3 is TGTGCCAGCAGCTCAGAAAGACTAGCATCCTACAATGAGCAGTTCTTC. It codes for CASSSERLASYNEQFF.